Below, 19 T cell receptor beta chains from the same sample are listed, as sequenced in a study of OX40 agonist ivuxolimab in advanced cancers. Sequencing used immunoSEQ multiplex PCR; TCRdb keeps in-frame clones, though not all of them. The sample yields some 62,000 clones, around four fifths seen once. Material: CD4+ or CD8+ T cells sorted from blood, obtained in a trial of the OX40 agonist ivuxolimab. The receptors here all came from an adult with an advanced solid tumor such as melanoma, head and neck, liver or kidney cancer.

The chain carries TRBV28 and TRBJ2-7; D is ambiguous. V lost 6 bases and J lost 5, with 17 bases in between. This CDR3 has 14 amino acids. CDR1 and CDR2 from the germline V gene are MDHEN and SYDVKM. CDR3 loop: CASSYLPAGHEQYF. DNA for the CDR3: TGTGCCAGCAGCTATCTCCCCGCAGGTCACGAGCAGTACTTC. The variable domain in full, with the rest retrieved from reference TRBV28 and TRBJ2-7, is DVKVTQSSRYLVKRTGEKVFLECVQDMDHENMFWYRQDPGLGLRLIYFSYDVKMKEKGDIPEGYSVSREKKERFSLILESASTNQTSMYLCASSYLPAGHEQYFGPGTRLTVT.

Turning to this clone: Other DNA variants within this sample encode the same CDR3. This chain's CDR3 is CATSRDRGQETQYF. In DNA form, the CDR3 reads TGTGCCACCAGCAGAGATAGGGGTCAAGAGACCCAGTACTTC. The chain links TRBV15 to TRBJ2-5, with D perhaps matching TRBD1 (5 bases). The germline V and J ends were trimmed by 0 bases and 2 bases, with 7 bases remaining between them. From germline, CDR1 is LNHNV and CDR2 YYDKDF (reference sequence). This CDR3 is 14 amino acids long.

This clone was counted a single time. The J gene is TRBJ2-7, the V gene TRBV7-8; 7 bases align to TRBD2. CDR3 length: 16 amino acids. The germline V gene has CDR1 SGHVS and CDR2 FQNEAQ. V lost 4 bases and J lost 2; bases outside the gene matches: 11. CDR3 bases: TGTGCCAGCAGCTCAAACCCCGCGGGAGACCCCTACGAGCAGTACTTC. Its protein is CASSSNPAGDPYEQYF.

This clone has only one observation. The V gene is TRBV7-3, the J gene TRBJ2-1; D is unclear. The CDR3 contains 14 residues. Trimming removed 4 bases from V and 1 base from J, with 8 bases in between. Germline-derived CDR1 and CDR2 are SGHTA and FQGTGA. The DNA for the CDR3 is TGTGCCAGCAGCTACGACTCGTCCTACAATGAGCAGTTCTTC. It codes for CASSYDSSYNEQFF.

CDR3 coding DNA: TGTGCCAGCGGGTCTATGACTAATGAAAAACTGTTTTTT. This gives the protein CASGSMTNEKLFF. This chain joins TRBV28 and TRBJ1-4; D is ambiguous. The germline CDR1 and CDR2 sequences are MDHEN and SYDVKM. This CDR3 contains 13 residues. Trimming removed 8 bases from V and 2 bases from J, with 9 bases in between.

This clone appeared a single time. The V gene is TRBV30, the J gene TRBJ1-6; D may be TRBD1 (5 bases). The CDR3 is 16 amino acids. Germline V lookup: CDR1 GTSNPN, CDR2 SVGIG (reference sequence). Trimming cost V 2 bases and J 2 bases, with 13 bases left between them. The CDR3 sequence is CAWSKTEGPYNSPLHF. The CDR3 coding sequence is TGTGCCTGGAGTAAGACAGAGGGACCCTATAATTCACCCCTCCACTTT.

This clone came up a few times. J is TRBJ2-7 and V is TRBV7-9; a possible D gene is TRBD2 (5 bases). V gave up 1 base and J gave up 6 bases, with 10 bases separating them. The CDR3 length is 13 residues. CDR1 is SEHNR, CDR2 FQNEAQ, per germline (reference sequence). The CDR3 is CASSLGSGTEQYF. CDR3 DNA sequence: TGTGCCAGCAGCTTAGGTTCGGGAACCGAGCAGTACTTC.

V usage is TRBV7-9 and J usage is TRBJ2-2; possibly TRBD1 or TRBD2 for D (5 bases each). V lost 3 bases and J 7 bases, leaving 18 bases between the germline ends. The CDR3 spans 16 residues. In germline, CDR1 is SEHNR, CDR2 FQNEAQ (reference sequence). The CDR3 sequence: CASSLNTGDYDGELFF. The CDR3 coding sequence is TGTGCCAGCAGCTTGAACACAGGAGACTACGACGGGGAGCTGTTTTTT.

The chain employs TRBV11-2 and TRBJ2-5; D is possibly TRBD1 (6 bases). In germline, CDR1 is SGHAT, CDR2 FQNNGV. The CDR3 is made up of 15 amino acids. Between the trimmed V and J ends, which lost 2 bases and 5 bases, there was a span of 15 bases. The CDR3 bases are TGTGCCAGCAGCTTAATAACAGGGTGGGGGGAGACCCAGTACTTC. Amino acids: CASSLITGWGETQYF.

The chain employs TRBV5-1 and TRBJ2-3, with TRBD2 matching over 9 bases. This CDR3 is built from 15 residues. Germline trimming cut 6 bases from V and 4 bases from J; bases unmatched to any gene: 9. Germline V gene sequence: CDR1 SGHRS, CDR2 YFSETQ. The CDR3 DNA is TGCGCCAGCAAGGCCCTGGCGGGAGGGCCAGATACGCAGTATTTT. It encodes CASKALAGGPDTQYF.

V is TRBV7-9 and J is TRBJ1-4; unclear D gene. The germline V gene has CDR1 SEHNR and CDR2 FQNEAQ (reference sequence). The CDR3 runs 11 residues. Trimming pared 11 bases from V and 9 bases from J, leaving 13 bases between. CDR3 protein: CASSSGKKLFF. The CDR3 coding sequence is TGTGCCTCAAGTTCGGGGAAAAAACTGTTTTTT.

The chain joins TRBV18 to TRBJ2-7; 10 bases fit TRBD2. The length of the CDR3 is 14 residues. Germline-derived CDR1 and CDR2 are KGHSH and LQKENI. Trimming removed 8 bases from V and 6 bases from J; junction bases left unmatched: 10. The CDR3 DNA is TGTGCCAGCACTGCCGGGGCTAGCGGGAGCGAGCAGTACTTC. It yields the protein CASTAGASGSEQYF.

The chain combines TRBV7-2 with TRBJ2-5; 7 nucleotides match TRBD1. Germline V CDR1 and CDR2: SGHTA, FQGNSA. The CDR3 runs 16 residues. The ends lost 2 bases at V and 3 bases at J; junction bases unmatched: 9. This CDR3 reads CASSLRPRTGEETQYF. The CDR3 DNA sequence: TGTGCCAGCAGCTTAAGGCCGAGGACAGGTGAAGAGACCCAGTACTTC.

The chain has TRBV28 and TRBJ2-7, with TRBD2 identical over 12 bases. This CDR3 spans 15 amino acids. Germline V gene data show CDR1 as MDHEN and CDR2 as SYDVKM. The V and J ends lost 9 bases and 3 bases, in that order; junction bases with no gene match: 9. The CDR3 sequence: CASGGGLAGIYEQYF. CDR3 nucleotides: TGTGCCAGTGGGGGAGGACTAGCGGGAATCTACGAGCAGTACTTC.

This rearrangement joins TRBV6-6 to TRBJ1-4, with 7 bases fitting TRBD1. Germline CDR1 reads MNHNY; CDR2 reads SVGAGI (reference sequence). The CDR3 runs to 15 residues. The J segment lost 3 bases and the V segment lost 7 bases, leaving 8 bases of the junction unmatched. The CDR3 bases are TGTGCCAGCACCTTACAGGGGACCGCTAATGAAAAACTGTTTTTT. Translated, it gives CASTLQGTANEKLFF.

This sequence joins TRBV7-2 and TRBJ1-3; possibly TRBD1 for D (5 bases). CDR1 SGHTA and CDR2 FQGNSA come from the germline V gene. The CDR3 spans 15 residues. V was clipped by 3 bases and J by 5 bases, with 14 bases between them. The CDR3, as DNA: TGTGCCAGCAGCTTCGGGGCGGCGGAGCGAAACACCATATATTTT. Translating gives CASSFGAAERNTIYF.

This sequence joins TRBV7-3 and TRBJ2-5; perhaps TRBD2 as D (5 bases). The ends were cut back, 4 bases at V and 1 base at J, with 13 bases in the middle. The CDR3 contains 15 residues. Per germline, CDR1 SGHTA and CDR2 FQGTGA. CDR3 protein: CASSSNGLAQETQYF. The DNA for the CDR3 is TGTGCCAGCAGCTCGAACGGACTGGCCCAAGAGACCCAGTACTTC.

For the CDR3, the DNA is TGTGCCTGGAGTGAAAGCCTAGCGGGAGGAGAGACCCAGTACTTC. Its translation is CAWSESLAGGETQYF. This chain joins TRBV30 and TRBJ2-5; TRBD2 aligns across 11 bases. V dropped 1 base and J dropped 4; count of bases not matched to a gene: 5. The length of the CDR3 is 15 residues. The V gene's germline CDR1 is GTSNPN and CDR2 SVGIG (reference sequence).

V usage is TRBV14 and J usage is TRBJ2-1, with 7 bases matching TRBD2. The CDR3 has 16 amino acids. The ends lost 2 bases at V and 2 bases at J; junction bases unmatched: 6. Germline V lookup: CDR1 SGHDN, CDR2 FVKESK. CDR3 sequence: CASSQSWGGTYNEQFF. The CDR3, as DNA: TGTGCCAGCAGCCAATCCTGGGGGGGGACCTACAATGAGCAGTTCTTC.